These 23 T cell receptor beta chains were sequenced from one sample in a study of early T cells in non-severe SARS-CoV-2 infection. TCRdb redid the calling of the 5' RACE reads with MiXCR, one entry per CDR3 protein. The table lists some 88,000 distinct CDR3 sequences, 16% of them singletons. Sequencing was performed on whole blood, taken at baseline. These receptors were obtained from an adult who was a healthcare worker with PCR-confirmed SARS-CoV-2 infection or an uninfected control (not recorded which).

This clonotype was detected a few times. This chain connects TRBV15 to TRBJ2-5; no clear D. Per germline, CDR1 LNHNV and CDR2 YYDKDF (reference sequence). The CDR3 is 14 amino acids. Trimming cost V 0 bases and J 1 base, with 6 bases left between them. The CDR3 region has the DNA TGTGCCACCAGCAGAGATAGGACCCAAGAGACCCAGTACTTC. This codes for CATSRDRTQETQYF.

This clonotype has more than one count but fewer than ten. The rearrangement uses TRBV7-9 and TRBJ1-5; D is unclear. Germline V gene sequence: CDR1 SEHNR, CDR2 FQNEAQ (reference sequence). V was clipped by 1 base and J by 4 bases, with 8 bases between them. CDR3 length: 14 amino acids. Written as DNA, the CDR3 is TGTGCCAGCAGCTTAGACGGGCCAAATCAGCCCCAGCATTTT. It encodes CASSLDGPNQPQHF.

The genes are TRBV19 and TRBJ1-4; no reliable D call. Germline CDR1 is LNHDA and CDR2 is SQIVND (reference sequence). This CDR3 is built from 12 residues. Trimming left V 4 bases short and J 8 bases short, with 8 bases between. Here the CDR3 DNA reads TGTGCCAGTAGTAAGGCACCCGAAAAACTGTTTTTT. The encoded protein is CASSKAPEKLFF.

In its sample, this clonotype was seen many times. The chain has TRBV20-1 and TRBJ2-2; unclear D gene. This CDR3 region has 14 residues. Per the germline V gene, CDR1 is DFQATT and CDR2 is SNEGSKA (reference sequence). The ends were cut back, 0 bases at V and 5 bases at J, with 10 bases in the middle. CDR3 protein: CSARDGQVTGELFF. For the CDR3, the DNA is TGCAGTGCTAGAGATGGGCAGGTAACCGGGGAGCTGTTTTTT.

This clonotype was seen only a few times. The rearrangement joins TRBV29-1 to TRBJ1-1; D is possibly TRBD1 (6 bases). The CDR3 runs 14 residues. Germline V CDR1 and CDR2: SQVTM, ANQGSEA. The V gene lost 4 bases and the J gene lost 3 bases, with 15 bases spanning the gap. The CDR3 reads CSVGATGTHTEAFF. CDR3 in DNA: TGCAGCGTTGGCGCGACAGGAACCCACACTGAAGCTTTCTTT.

This clonotype has a count of ten or more. The V call is TRBV15, the J call TRBJ2-2; tentative D call: TRBD1 (6 bases). Trimming shortened V by 8 bases and J by 2 bases, and 9 bases separated the two germline ends. Germline CDR1 reads LNHNV; CDR2 reads YYDKDF (reference sequence). The CDR3 is 13 amino acids. The CDR3 here is CATGDTNTGELFF. The CDR3 DNA reads as TGTGCCACCGGGGACACCAACACCGGGGAGCTGTTTTTT.

This clonotype was counted between two and nine times. The chain recombines TRBV6-5 with TRBJ2-7; the match to TRBD1 covers 7 bases. The germline V gene encodes CDR1 MNHEY and CDR2 SVGAGI. Trimming at V came to 5 bases and at J to 5 bases, leaving 9 bases not matched to a gene. The length of the CDR3 is 14 residues. CDR3 coding DNA: TGTGCCAGCAGTAGTACAGGGGCTTTCAACGAGCAGTACTTC. Its protein product is CASSSTGAFNEQYF.

This clonotype was seen a handful of times. The chain recombines TRBV20-1 with TRBJ2-3; possibly TRBD2 for D (6 bases). V lost 8 bases to trimming and J lost 0 bases, with 12 bases between them. CDR3 size: 13 residues. CDR1 DFQATT and CDR2 SNEGSKA come from the germline V gene (reference sequence). CDR3 residues: CSPGEQSTDTQYF. The CDR3 coding sequence is TGCAGTCCGGGAGAGCAAAGCACAGATACGCAGTATTTT.

The gene calls are TRBV3-1 and TRBJ2-7, with 9 bases that match TRBD1. Per germline, CDR1 LGHDT and CDR2 YNNKEL (reference sequence). The CDR3 consists of 15 residues. Trimming took 3 bases from V and 6 from J; bases not matched to a gene: 9. The CDR3 protein is CASSQVGTGPVEQYF. Here the CDR3 DNA reads TGTGCCAGCAGCCAGGTCGGGACAGGGCCAGTCGAGCAGTACTTC.

A few counts support this clonotype. CDR3 DNA: TGTGCCAGCAGTGTTACGGCTAGCGGGATCGACGAGCAGTACTTC. It specifies CASSVTASGIDEQYF. This chain joins TRBV6-1 and TRBJ2-7; 9 nucleotides align to TRBD2. Germline loops: CDR1 MNHNS, CDR2 SASEGT. V lost 4 bases to trimming and J lost 5 bases; unmatched junction nucleotides: 9. CDR3 length: 15 amino acids.

At least ten counts were recorded for this clonotype. The chain uses TRBV20-1 and TRBJ2-1; 8 nucleotides agree with TRBD2. Germline-derived CDR1 and CDR2 are DFQATT and SNEGSKA (reference sequence). The CDR3 consists of 13 residues. V shed 3 bases, J shed 6 bases, and the junction held 4 bases outside the gene matches. The CDR3 loop is CSASVAGGNEQFF. CDR3 bases: TGCAGTGCTAGTGTTGCGGGAGGCAATGAGCAGTTCTTC.

The table lists this clonotype with many counts. The chain has TRBV20-1 and TRBJ2-5; 7 bases are a match to TRBD2. Germline V gives CDR1 DFQATT, CDR2 SNEGSKA (reference sequence). Trimming at V came to 1 base and at J to 4 bases, leaving 3 bases not matched to a gene. The CDR3 is made up of 13 amino acids. The CDR3 nucleotides read TGCAGTGCTAGAGTCGGCGGGGGAGAGACCCAGTACTTC. Translated: CSARVGGGETQYF.

This clonotype has a handful of counts. The J gene is TRBJ2-1, the V gene TRBV20-1, with D hard to call. This CDR3 comprises 13 residues. The germline gives CDR1 DFQATT, CDR2 SNEGSKA (reference sequence). V was clipped by 0 bases and J by 8 bases, with 11 bases between them. DNA of the CDR3: TGCAGTGCTAGAGAGCTAGTCCTCCATGAGCAGTTCTTC. This encodes CSARELVLHEQFF.

The chain employs TRBV4-2 and TRBJ1-6; unclear D gene. This CDR3 contains 12 residues. The ends were cut back, 0 bases at V and 10 bases at J, with 4 bases in the middle. The V gene's germline CDR1 is LGHNA and CDR2 YNFKEQ. CDR3 nucleotides: TGTGCCAGCAGCCAAGAGGGGTCACCCCTCCACTTT. Translated: CASSQEGSPLHF.

This clonotype was seen a few times. The CDR3 nucleotides are TGCGCCAGCAGTCTCAGCCCCAATCAGCCCCAGCATTTT. Protein product: CASSLSPNQPQHF. The chain couples TRBV5-1 to TRBJ1-5; no firm D call. The CDR3 contains 13 residues. The germline V gene encodes CDR1 SGHRS and CDR2 YFSETQ. V was pared by 5 bases and J by 3 bases, with 9 bases between.

There are many counts of this clonotype. The chain couples TRBV11-3 to TRBJ2-7, with 8 bases fitting TRBD1. Looked up from germline, CDR1 is SGHNT and CDR2 is YENEEA. Trimming took 0 bases from V and 3 from J; bases not matched to a gene: 4. There are 15 residues in the CDR3. The CDR3 region is CASSLDPGTGYEQYF. The CDR3 coding sequence is TGTGCCAGCAGCTTAGATCCCGGGACAGGCTACGAGCAGTACTTC.

This clonotype was counted between two and nine times. V and J are TRBV2 and TRBJ1-1; D perhaps matches TRBD1 (5 bases). The CDR3 sequence is 13 residues long. Deletions cut 3 bases from V and 4 bases from J, with 9 bases between. Germline V CDR1 and CDR2: SNHLY, FYNNEI. CDR3 sequence (DNA): TGTGCCAGCAGTGAGGCAGGGACCACTGAAGCTTTCTTT. Encoded protein: CASSEAGTTEAFF.

Many counts were recorded for this clonotype. This chain uses TRBV3-1 with TRBJ2-1; D possibly corresponds to TRBD2 (6 bases). The CDR3 covers 16 residues. With 3 bases removed from V and 2 bases from J, the gap between germline ends came to 14 bases. Germline V gene lookup returns CDR1 LGHDT and CDR2 YNNKEL (reference sequence). The CDR3 nucleotides read TGTGCCAGCAGCCATTTAGGTAGCGGTCCCTACAATGAGCAGTTCTTC. This sequence encodes CASSHLGSGPYNEQFF.

This clonotype was seen repeatedly, ten times or more. The chain uses TRBV7-9 and TRBJ2-3; 11 positions agree with TRBD2. The CDR3 has 14 amino acids. V lost 8 bases to trimming and J lost 6 bases; unmatched junction nucleotides: 7. Germline V CDR1 and CDR2: SEHNR, FQNEAQ (reference sequence). The CDR3 protein is CASSVASGRDTQYF. The CDR3 DNA sequence: TGTGCCAGCTCAGTTGCTAGCGGGAGGGATACGCAGTATTTT.

The CDR3 is CASSSLAEAGELFF. The CDR3 bases are TGTGCCAGCAGTTCCCTAGCTGAGGCCGGGGAGCTGTTTTTT. This chain uses TRBV12-3 or TRBV12-4 with TRBJ2-2; D perhaps matches TRBD2 (5 bases). CDR3 length: 14 amino acids. V was shortened by 4 bases and J by 6 bases, with 12 bases between the two germline ends.

This clonotype came up a few times. This chain uses TRBV18 with TRBJ2-1; D might be TRBD2 (6 bases). The V end was cut by 3 bases, the J end by 4 bases, with 7 bases between. The CDR3 totals 13 residues. Germline CDR1 KGHSH, CDR2 LQKENI. The CDR3 DNA is TGTGCCAGCTCACCGGGGGGATACAATGAGCAGTTCTTC. This codes for CASSPGGYNEQFF.

The CDR3 coding sequence is TGTGCCAGCAGCCACCCGTCTAAAAACATTCAGTACTTC. Translation: CASSHPSKNIQYF. The chain employs TRBV7-9 and TRBJ2-4; unclear D gene. Trimming left V 5 bases short and J 4 bases short, with 9 bases between. Germline-derived CDR1 and CDR2 are SEHNR and FQNEAQ (reference sequence). The CDR3 is made up of 13 amino acids. The full variable domain, completed using reference TRBV7-9 and TRBJ2-4, is DTGVSQNPRHKITKRGQNVTFRCDPISEHNRLYWYRQTLGQGPEFLTYFQNEAQLEKSRLLSDRFSAERPKGSFSTLEIQRTEQGDSAMYLCASSHPSKNIQYFGAGTRLSVL.

A note on this clonotype: At one boundary the junction diverges from the germline segment, which might be a read error. The rearrangement joins TRBV7-3 to TRBJ2-1; D remains unclear. Germline V CDR1 and CDR2: SGHTA, FQGTGA. CDR3 length: 13 amino acids. DNA of the CDR3: TGTGCCAGCAGCGTAACTCTAGTTGGTGAGCAGTTCTTC. Protein sequence: CASSVTLVGEQFF.